This is a list of T cell receptor beta chains from one sample in a study of blood T cell repertoires in COVID-19. Generated by immunoSEQ multiplex PCR, the TCRdb table keeps only in-frame clones and is missing some. The repertoire consists of around 620,000 clones, with around 90% occurring once and the leading ten covering more than 0.25%. Specimen: peripheral blood. Receptors were obtained from a woman between 18 and 29 years old with acute or convalescent COVID-19. Each CDR3 is given with its conserved first and last residue. The order of the fields is D gene, J gene, V gene, clone size, CDR3 protein, CDR3 DNA. D genes are given only for firm matches. A row's size may be missing; if present it is once, few, many or a size class.

- | TRBJ1-1 | TRBV7-9 | - | CASRLGQLNTEAFF | TGTGCCAGCAGGCTCGGACAGTTGAACACTGAAGCTTTCTTT
TRBD2 | TRBJ2-1 | TRBV4-3 | - | CASSHSSSGGAGEQFF | TGCGCCAGCAGCCATTCCTCTAGCGGGGGGGCTGGGGAGCAGTTCTTC
- | TRBJ1-1 | TRBV13 | - | CASSLLLITEAFF | TGTGCCAGCAGCTTACTCTTAATCACTGAAGCTTTCTTT
TRBD1 | TRBJ1-1 | TRBV18 | - | CASSPGGTGNTEAFF | TGTGCCAGCTCACCGGGCGGGACAGGGAACACTGAAGCTTTCTTT
- | TRBJ2-7 | TRBV5-1 | - | CASSMWSSYEQYF | TGCGCCAGCAGCATGTGGAGCTCCTACGAGCAGTACTTC
- | TRBJ1-2 | TRBV2 | - | CASRGGPYNYGYTF | TGTGCGTCCCGGGGGGGCCCTTATAACTATGGCTACACCTTC
TRBD1 | TRBJ1-6 | TRBV2 | - | CASSVDRGVNSPLHF | TGTGCCAGCAGTGTTGACAGGGGAGTGAATTCACCCCTCCACTTT
TRBD1 | TRBJ2-7 | TRBV4-2 | - | CASSQDETGGSYEQYF | TGTGCCAGCAGCCAAGATGAGACAGGGGGCTCCTACGAGCAGTACTTC
- | TRBJ1-1 | TRBV5-1 | - | CASRQGSSTEAFF | TGCGCCAGCAGGCAGGGAAGTAGCACTGAAGCTTTCTTT
- | TRBJ1-1 | TRBV12-3/TRBV12-4 | few | CASSFGTEAFF | TGTGCCAGCAGTTTCGGCACTGAAGCTTTCTTT
TRBD1 | TRBJ1-2 | TRBV5-5 | - | CASSLQGGATYGYTF | TGTGCCAGCAGCCTACAGGGGGGAGCTACCTATGGCTACACCTTC
- | TRBJ2-7 | TRBV10-3 | - | CAISESAGEQYF | TGTGCCATCAGTGAGTCGGCGGGCGAGCAGTACTTC
- | TRBJ1-5 | TRBV2 | - | CASSRIGGSNQPQHF | TGTGCCAGCAGTCGAATCGGGGGGTCCAATCAGCCCCAGCATTTT
TRBD1 | TRBJ2-4 | TRBV19 | once | CASSISGQRTNIQYF | TGTGCCAGTAGTATCTCGGGACAGAGAACAAACATTCAGTACTTC
TRBD1 | TRBJ2-1 | TRBV27 | - | CASSLGPRQGAIEQFF | TGTGCCAGCAGTTTAGGCCCTCGGCAGGGGGCGATTGAGCAGTTCTTC
- | TRBJ1-2 | TRBV5-8 | - | CASSLDSYGYTF | TGTGCCAGCAGCTTGGACAGCTATGGCTACACCTTC
- | TRBJ1-2 | TRBV19 | - | CASSIIGGYGGYTF | TGTGCCAGTAGTATAATCGGCGGGTACGGGGGCTACACCTTC
- | TRBJ1-1 | TRBV5-4 | - | CASSLVSTEAFF | TGTGCCAGCAGCTTAGTCAGCACTGAAGCTTTCTTT
- | TRBJ1-1 | TRBV21-1 | - | CASSKLGQGPLLITEAFF | TGTGCCAGCAGCAAACTTGGACAGGGCCCGCTCCTAATTACTGAAGCTTTCTTT
TRBD2 | TRBJ2-3 | TRBV7-2 | once | CASSLGGGAPDTQYF | TGTGCCAGCAGCTTAGGCGGGGGGGCCCCAGATACGCAGTATTTT
TRBD1 | TRBJ2-7 | TRBV6-6 | - | CAGSRAGGNEQYF | TGTGCCGGCTCAAGGGCAGGGGGAAACGAGCAGTACTTC
- | TRBJ1-1 | TRBV27 | - | CASSLAANTEAFF | TGTGCCAGCAGTCTAGCGGCGAACACTGAAGCTTTCTTT
TRBD1 | TRBJ1-2 | TRBV19 | - | CASTPGTGGWGAYGYTF | TGTGCCAGTACCCCTGGGACAGGGGGTTGGGGTGCCTATGGCTACACCTTC
- | TRBJ1-1 | TRBV7-3 | - | CASSVDSQNTEAFF | TGTGCCAGCAGCGTGGACAGCCAGAACACTGAAGCTTTCTTT
- | TRBJ1-1 | TRBV6-4 | - | CASSDSRQANYPEAFF | TGTGCCAGCAGTGACTCGAGACAGGCGAATTACCCTGAAGCTTTCTTT
TRBD1 | TRBJ2-6 | TRBV7-9 | - | CAAYRDRLDSGANVLTF | TGTGCCGCCTACCGGGACAGACTTGACTCTGGGGCCAACGTCCTGACTTTC
TRBD1 | TRBJ1-5 | TRBV19 | - | CASSKDRVNQPQHF | TGTGCCAGTAGTAAGGACAGGGTCAATCAGCCCCAGCATTTT
TRBD1 | TRBJ1-2 | TRBV9 | - | CASSVEGQGYGYTF | TGTGCCAGCAGCGTAGAGGGACAGGGGTATGGCTACACCTTC
- | TRBJ1-1 | TRBV5-6 | - | CASSLDRGNTNTEAFF | TGTGCCAGCAGCTTGGATAGGGGGAATACTAACACTGAAGCTTTCTTT
TRBD1 | TRBJ1-1 | TRBV7-2 | - | CASSGDRGNTEAFF | TGTGCCAGCAGCGGGGACAGGGGGAACACTGAAGCTTTCTTT
TRBD1 | TRBJ2-1 | TRBV4-2 | - | CASSRSGTAHNEQFF | TGTGCCAGCAGCCGATCCGGGACAGCACACAATGAGCAGTTCTTC
- | TRBJ2-7 | TRBV4-3 | - | CASSQDLDSRYEQYF | TGCGCCAGCAGCCAAGACCTGGACTCCCGCTACGAGCAGTACTTC
TRBD2 | TRBJ2-5 | TRBV5-3 | - | CARSLPGLAGPPHGETQYF | TGTGCCAGAAGCTTACCAGGACTAGCGGGGCCCCCGCACGGGGAGACCCAGTACTTC
- | TRBJ1-1 | TRBV19 | - | CASSEQTLMNTEAFF | TGTGCCAGTAGTGAACAGACACTTATGAACACTGAAGCTTTCTTT
TRBD2 | TRBJ2-7 | TRBV3-1/TRBV3-2 | - | CASSHQVMGGYEQYF | TGTGCCAGCAGCCATCAAGTGATGGGAGGGTACGAGCAGTACTTC
- | TRBJ2-3 | TRBV5-6 | - | CASKSSSDTQYF | TGTGCCAGCAAGAGTAGCTCAGATACGCAGTATTTT
TRBD2 | TRBJ2-3 | TRBV7-3 | - | CASSFTPLAGGWDTQYF | TGTGCCAGCAGCTTTACGCCGCTAGCGGGGGGGTGGGATACGCAGTATTTT
- | TRBJ2-2 | TRBV7-2 | - | CASTLTNPNTGELFF | TGTGCCAGCACCCTAACTAACCCGAACACCGGGGAGCTGTTTTTT
TRBD2 | TRBJ2-1 | TRBV30 | - | CAGSLAGDYNEQFF | TGTGCCGGTTCACTAGCGGGGGATTACAATGAGCAGTTCTTC
- | TRBJ1-2 | TRBV6-2/TRBV6-3 | - | CASSSPTGKANDGYTF | TGTGCCAGCAGCTCACCCACAGGGAAAGCCAATGATGGCTACACCTTC
- | TRBJ2-7 | TRBV4-3 | - | CASSLLAELTYEQYF | TGCGCCAGCAGCCTTTTAGCGGAATTAACCTACGAGCAGTACTTC